The TCR beta chain described here comes from a study of molecular identifiers for immune sequencing clone quantification. The CDR3 has 14 residues. Trimming removed 0 bases at V and 6 bases at J, with 8 bases between. There are many counts of this clonotype. Its matching antigen is unknown. Libraries used roughly 18,000 to 1,100,000 sorted naive CD8 T cells and 10%, 30% or 50% RNA input. Study-level results: One cell's worth of spiked Jurkat TCR RNA was reportedly detectable among 1 million or so naive cells.

From the PCR reads, TCRdb called clonotypes with MiXCR, one entry per CDR3 protein. The table lists tens of thousands of distinct CDR3 sequences, around 18% of them singletons. J is TRBJ2-2 and V is TRBV23-1; TRBD1 might be the D (5 bases). TRBV23-1 is treated as an ORF (open reading frame) with a function not yet certain. What was sequenced was naive CD8+ T cells from blood, with Jurkat cell RNA spiked in. Described subset: FACS-sorted CD8+CD4-CCR7+CD45RA+ naive T cells. The receptor comes from a human donor in good health. Some libraries in this study had Jurkat cell RNA spiked in. CDR3 in DNA: TGCGCCAGCAGTCAATCACAGGTCCCCGGGGAGCTGTTTTTT. It encodes CASSQSQVPGELFF.